This T cell receptor beta chain was obtained from a study of blood T cell repertoires in COVID-19 (dated by TCRdb to the early 2020s). About the investigation overall: Samples from collaborators originated in the United States, Italy and Spain and spanned both the acute and convalescent phases of COVID-19. The repertoires were released in a freely available public database meant as a resource for research on the immune response to SARS-CoV-2. Samples were obtained from the ongoing ImmuneRACE study (first 160 participants) and from some 1,300 subjects provided by 6 global collaborators. HLA class I and class II types, where available, came from metadata supplied by the sample provider rather than from assay-based typing. The material from the prospective study consisted of cDNA or gDNA derived from T cells, B-cell-depleted T cells, or PBMCs. Deeply sampled blood TCRbeta repertoires from subjects exposed to, actively infected with, or recovered from COVID-19 were included in the dataset. A de-identified subject ID, COVID-19 status, age in years and sex were almost always included in the sample metadata. Summary of the overall study and its limitations: The quantity of clinical and demographic metadata differed by source and by participant and was supplied without curation.

TCRbeta CDR3 regions were amplified from genomic DNA using the immunoSEQ Assay, a bias-controlled multiplex PCR. Per the original workflow: The number of nucleated cells in each sample was estimated by amplification of reference gene primers within the assay. Sequence reads were collapsed and filtered to measure the absolute abundance of every unique TCRbeta CDR3 rearrangement. For each sample, productive Simpson clonality was calculated as the square root of Simpson's diversity index across productive rearrangements. TCRdb re-hosts the immuneACCESS table, in-frame sequences only. Its copies lack some clones; in the studies checked, an unresolved V gene accounts for under half of them, and the cause for the rest is not known. From that table come the V and J calls and clone size; the DNA was used to work out D and trimming. This sample holds fewer than 350,000 clones; nearly 90% were observed only once. The top ten clonotypes cover less than 10% of the sample.

The collaborating institutions used their own protocols to collect whole blood in K2EDTA tubes. For TCRbeta analysis, collaborators shipped samples in one of three forms: frozen whole blood, isolated PBMCs, or DNA extracted from either of those sample types. From the cysteine through the phenylalanine, the CDR3 covers 18 amino acids. The entry retains the CDR3 DNA only, 54 bases that are in frame from base 1. Reading the germline V gene gives CDR1 SGHVS and CDR2 FQNEAQ. For this chain, trimming is 5 bases at the V end and 0 bases at the J end, and the number of junction bases without a gene match is 9. Note on this clone: Its antigen remains unidentified. Per-base quality was not reported, and no clone a single base away is much larger than it.

Input material: peripheral blood. Recombination linked TRBV7-8 to TRBJ1-3; TRBD1 agrees with 11 junctional bases. This clonotype was obtained from a man between 18 and 35 years old with active or convalescent COVID-19. The CDR3 loop reads CASSPVGQGVLSGNTIYF. Here is the DNA: TGTGCCAGCAGCCCAGTGGGACAGGGGGTTCTCTCTGGAAACACCATATATTTT.